This passage covers 9 T cell receptor beta chains from one sample sequenced in a study of blood T cell repertoires in COVID-19. Profiling relied on immunoSEQ multiplex PCR, and the TCRdb table lists in-frame clones only, not all of them. The sample holds some 67,000 clones, roughly 73% seen once. What was sequenced was peripheral blood. All receptors come from a woman aged 55-69 years with acute or convalescent COVID-19.

The table lists this clone with a few counts. V is TRBV11-3 and J is TRBJ2-1; 7 bases line up with TRBD1. The CDR3 runs 13 residues. Trimming removed 4 bases from V and 10 bases from J; junction bases left unmatched: 7. CDR1 is SGHNT and CDR2 is YENEEA in the germline V gene. This CDR3 reads CASSSLDRDEQFF. CDR3 nucleotide sequence: TGTGCCAGCAGCTCCCTAGACAGGGACGAGCAGTTCTTC.

A single count supports this clone. The rearrangement uses TRBV28 and TRBJ1-5, with D possibly TRBD1 on 6 matching bases. V was trimmed by 3 bases and J by 6 bases, leaving 9 bases between them. Germline CDR1 MDHEN, CDR2 SYDVKM. The CDR3 is 13 residues long. CDR3 in amino acids: CASSFQGRQPQHF. The CDR3 DNA reads TGTGCCAGCAGTTTCCAGGGGCGTCAGCCCCAGCATTTT.

The CDR3 loop is CAFRLGIGNEQFF. The CDR3 region has the DNA TGTGCCTTTCGACTAGGGATAGGCAATGAGCAGTTCTTC. The chain combines TRBV30 with TRBJ2-1; a weak D match, TRBD2 (6 bases). The V end was cut by 7 bases, the J end by 6 bases, with 16 bases between. Per germline, CDR1 GTSNPN and CDR2 SVGIG (reference sequence). The CDR3 totals 13 residues.

This clone was picked up a small number of times. The chain has TRBV7-3 and TRBJ2-7; 7 nucleotides agree with TRBD2. The CDR3 covers 13 residues. Germline V lookup: CDR1 SGHTA, CDR2 FQGTGA. V lost 5 bases, J lost 3 bases, and 4 bases stayed unmatched. The CDR3 DNA reads TGTGCCAGCAGCCCTTGGGACTACTACGAGCAGTACTTC. Protein sequence: CASSPWDYYEQYF. The variable domain in full, completed from reference TRBV7-3 and TRBJ2-7, reads GAGVSQTPSNKVTEKGKYVELRCDPISGHTALYWYRQSLGQGPEFLIYFQGTGAADDSGLPNDRFFAVRPEGSVSTLKIQRTERGDSAVYLCASSPWDYYEQYFGPGTRLTVT.

The chain couples TRBV4-3 to TRBJ1-1, with 7 bases identical to TRBD1. The CDR3 has 16 residues. The germline gives CDR1 LGHNA, CDR2 YSLEER. Trimming at V came to 3 bases and at J to 0 bases, leaving 7 bases not matched to a gene. CDR3 residues: CASSQLPGQMNTEAFF. In DNA, the CDR3 is TGCGCCAGCAGCCAGCTCCCGGGACAGATGAACACTGAAGCTTTCTTT.

Comment on this clone: Sequence at one end of the junction differs from germline and may be a read error. The genes are TRBV7-7 and TRBJ2-5; 9 bases are a match to TRBD1. Germline V lookup: CDR1 SSHAT, CDR2 FNYEAQ (reference sequence). The CDR3 runs 14 residues. Written as DNA, the CDR3 is TGTGCTAGCAGCTTACAACAGGGGGCGGAGACCCAGTACTTC. Translated, it gives CASSLQQGAETQYF.

CDR3 residues: CASSRGSYYEQYF. The CDR3, as DNA: TGTGCCAGCAGCCGCGGTAGTTATTACGAGCAGTACTTC. The chain links TRBV3-1 (or the pseudogene TRBV3-2) to TRBJ2-7; D is uncertain. The CDR3 is 13 amino acids. The germline CDR1 and CDR2 sequences are LGHDT and YNNKEL (reference sequence). With 4 bases removed from V and 4 bases from J, the gap between germline ends came to 11 bases.

The genes are TRBV5-8 and TRBJ1-1; TRBD1 matches at 7 bases. Germline V gene data show CDR1 as SGHTS and CDR2 as YDEGEE. CDR3 length equals 19 residues. J was trimmed by 2 bases and V by 5 bases; bases with no gene match: 21. The CDR3 nucleotides read TGTGCCAGCAGTCCCGAGACAGGGATATCCGGAGCCTTTAACACTGAAGCTTTCTTT. This gives the protein CASSPETGISGAFNTEAFF.

This rearrangement joins TRBV9 to TRBJ2-1; D is perhaps TRBD1 (6 bases). This CDR3 is built from 12 residues. V was cut by 3 bases and J by 9 bases, with 10 bases left in between. Germline V gene data show CDR1 as SGDLS and CDR2 as YYNGEE. CDR3 sequence reads: CASSALDSEQFF. DNA of the CDR3: TGTGCCAGCAGCGCTTTGGACAGTGAGCAGTTCTTC.